This paragraph reports one T cell receptor beta chain. The antigen is not known. Distinct nucleotide sequences in the sample also encode this CDR3. This sample was included in a study of shared clonotypes between healthy human individuals. Study-wide findings and caveats: Non-shared clonotypes were found to have lower generation probabilities than the clonotypes that were shared by all four of the sorted-subset donors. Genetic and exposure-history diversity was limited by the few donors.

Germline CDR1 is MNHEY and CDR2 is SVGAGI. Trimming shortened V by 5 bases and J by 0 bases, and 11 bases separated the two germline ends. The CDR3 covers 15 residues. The donors, healthy adults who were HIV-negative, had experienced no recent acute infections or vaccinations. Clones were sequenced by immunoSEQ multiplex PCR, and TCRdb holds only the in-frame ones, with some missing. Here the sample spans 2 million to 2.5 million clones, 80% to 95% being singletons. Sequencing input: naive CD4+ T cells from PBMCs. The subset was: CD45RA+ positively selected. V and J are TRBV6-5 and TRBJ2-1; D possibly corresponds to TRBD2 (6 bases). This TCR came from a young man in good health. Some clones in this sample may be carry-over from other donors' samples. The CDR3, as DNA: TGTGCCAGCAGTCTTAGCGGAAGCTCCTACAATGAGCAGTTCTTC. This codes for CASSLSGSSYNEQFF.